This entry lists 3 T cell receptor beta chains sequenced from one sample in a study of blood T cells in healthy people across ages. Sample-barcoded 5' priming and a J-beta primer mix drove a second PCR of roughly 7 to 11 cycles. One entry per CDR3 protein results from TCRdb running MiXCR on the 5' RACE reads. The sample holds around 1,800,000 distinct CDR3 sequences; approximately 39% are singletons and the top ten take under 30%. Sequencing was done on a sample of blood. The receptors derive from a human donor in good health.

The chain employs TRBV2 and TRBJ2-3; no reliable D call. Germline values: CDR1 SNHLY, CDR2 FYNNEI. V shed 4 bases and J shed 4 bases, with 12 bases lying between them. The CDR3 sequence is 14 residues long. CDR3 sequence (DNA): TGTGCCAGCAGTGGACCGCGTAGCCCAGATACGCAGTATTTT. This gives the protein CASSGPRSPDTQYF.

V and J are TRBV20-1 and TRBJ1-1; TRBD1 aligns across 11 bases. The V and J ends lost 3 bases and 5 bases, in that order; junction bases with no gene match: 5. Germline values: CDR1 DFQATT, CDR2 SNEGSKA (reference sequence). The CDR3 runs 14 residues. In DNA, the CDR3 is TGCAGTGCTAGCCGGGACAGGGGGGTAACTGAAGCTTTCTTT. This encodes CSASRDRGVTEAFF.

The CDR3 DNA reads TGTGCCAGCGGCCAAAGGACAGGGCGACAGCCCCAGCATTTT. Protein product: CASGQRTGRQPQHF. The gene calls are TRBV28 and TRBJ1-5, with 8 bases fitting TRBD1. The germline V gene encodes CDR1 MDHEN and CDR2 SYDVKM. The CDR3 runs to 14 residues. V gave up 8 bases and J gave up 7 bases; unmatched junction bases: 10.